The 4 T cell receptor beta chains given below trace back to one sample, sequenced in a study of CXCR3-negative and CXCR3-positive naive CD8 T cells. The libraries of TRB cDNA were prepared using 5' RACE with UMI labels. TCRdb re-called the 5' RACE reads and gives one entry per CDR3 protein, without DNA. The sample totals about 62,000 distinct CDR3 sequences. The material sequenced was naive CXCR3- CD8+ T cells from blood. Subset indicated: CD45RO-CCR7+CD27+CD95- naive CD8+ T cells lacking CXCR3 (TNR3-). Every receptor here comes from a human donor in good health. Some clones in this sample may be carry-over from other donors' samples.

The chain has TRBV14 and TRBJ2-7. The CDR3 runs to 15 residues. From germline, CDR1 is SGHDN and CDR2 FVKESK. Here the CDR3 reads CASSQVQRLPYEQYF.

The chain employs TRBV4-2 and TRBJ2-7; the D gene TCRdb calls, TRBD1, cannot be checked with no DNA. Germline loops: CDR1 LGHNA, CDR2 YNFKEQ. The CDR3 runs to 17 residues. CDR3 sequence reads: CASSQGAQAVPSYEQYF.

The rearrangement links TRBV7-2 to TRBJ2-7. Germline CDR1 SGHTA, CDR2 FQGNSA. CDR3 length: 15 amino acids. The CDR3 protein is CASSLVTDPVDEQYF.

The rearrangement uses TRBV7-6 and TRBJ2-1; TCRdb's D gene call, TRBD1, goes unchecked for lack of DNA. Per germline, CDR1 SGHVS and CDR2 FNYEAQ. The CDR3 is 13 amino acids. CDR3 protein: CATRGGAFNEQFF.